The 24 T cell receptor beta chains presented below share a single source sample, sequenced in a study of T cells in Graves' hyperthyroidism and ophthalmopathy. Amplified regions were TCR beta CDR3 sequences from RNA transcripts. During a first-round RT-PCR of the TCR CDR3, the HTBI primer set was used. From the multiplex PCR reads, TCRdb called clonotypes with MiXCR, one entry per CDR3 protein. There are over 550,000 distinct CDR3 sequences in the sample; 16% occur only once, and around 18% lies in the top ten. Sequencing used blood. The source is a woman between 18 and 29 years old with Graves' hyperthyroidism.

The chain carries TRBV19 and TRBJ2-1; 9 bases align to TRBD1. The germline gives CDR1 LNHDA, CDR2 SQIVND (reference sequence). Trimming removed 10 bases from V and 8 bases from J; junction bases left unmatched: 9. This CDR3 spans 13 amino acids. Written as DNA, the CDR3 is TGTGCCACCCTCGACAGGGGGAGGGATGAGCAGTTCTTC. Its protein product is CATLDRGRDEQFF.

Concerning this clonotype itself: Being one base from a much bigger clone, this may be a read error. The V and J genes are TRBV18 and TRBJ2-1, with TRBD2 identical over 9 bases. J gave up 5 bases and V 4 bases, and 9 bases lay outside the gene matches. CDR3 length: 16 residues. Germline V gene lookup returns CDR1 KGHSH and CDR2 LQKENI. The CDR3 loop reads CASSQLRGGIDNEQFF. Written as DNA, the CDR3 is TGTGCCAGCTCACAGTTGCGGGGGGGTATCGACAATGAGCAGTTCTTC.

The sample holds a few counts of this clonotype. J is TRBJ1-6 and V is TRBV3-1; D uncertain. Between the trimmed V and J ends, which lost 5 bases and 0 bases, there was a span of 2 bases. From germline, CDR1 is LGHDT and CDR2 YNNKEL (reference sequence). The CDR3 totals 13 residues. The CDR3 sequence is CASSGSYNSPLHF. DNA of the CDR3: TGTGCCAGCAGCGGCTCCTATAATTCACCCCTCCACTTT.

CDR3 loop: CASSSRPSWQGETVKHSGANVLTF. Here the CDR3 DNA reads TGTGCCAGCAGTTCAAGACCATCGTGGCAGGGGGAAACCGTAAAGCACTCTGGGGCCAACGTCCTGACTTTC. The chain is built from TRBV6-2 or TRBV6-3 and TRBJ2-6, with TRBD1 matching over 7 bases. Germline V gives CDR1 MNHEY, CDR2 SVGEGT. There are 24 residues in the CDR3. Unmatched junction bases numbered 27, after V lost 4 bases and J lost 0 bases.

This clonotype came up many times. This chain uses TRBV28 with TRBJ2-7, with 12 bases lining up with TRBD2. Germline V gene data show CDR1 as MDHEN and CDR2 as SYDVKM. Losses at the gene ends were 2 bases for V and 4 bases for J; bases not matched to a gene: 3. The length of the CDR3 is 15 residues. For the CDR3, the DNA is TGTGCCAGCAGTTTACTAGCGGGAGGGCGGTACGAGCAGTACTTC. Amino acids: CASSLLAGGRYEQYF.

This clonotype was recorded many times. The rearrangement uses TRBV12-3 or TRBV12-4 and TRBJ1-5; D unclear. The V gene lost 3 bases and the J gene lost 0 bases, with 9 bases spanning the gap. The CDR3 totals 15 residues. CDR3 DNA sequence: TGTGCCAGCAGTTTTTATGGGTATAGCAATCAGCCCCAGCATTTT. This codes for CASSFYGYSNQPQHF.

This rearrangement joins TRBV20-1 to TRBJ2-2; 11 bases are shared with TRBD1. Germline loops: CDR1 DFQATT, CDR2 SNEGSKA (reference sequence). After removal of 1 base from V and 4 bases from J, the junction contained 5 bases not matched to a gene. CDR3 length: 16 amino acids. The DNA of the CDR3 is TGCAGTGCTAGAGGGACAGGGGGCATCGGCACCGGGGAGCTGTTTTTT. It encodes CSARGTGGIGTGELFF.

A few counts support this clonotype. This rearrangement joins TRBV20-1 to TRBJ1-1, with D maybe TRBD1 (6 bases). In germline, CDR1 is DFQATT, CDR2 SNEGSKA (reference sequence). This CDR3 is 13 amino acids long. Trimming removed 3 bases at V and 5 bases at J, with 13 bases between. The CDR3 is CSARSGGETEAFF. The DNA for the CDR3 is TGCAGTGCTAGGTCGGGGGGCGAAACTGAAGCTTTCTTT.

V and J are TRBV20-1 and TRBJ1-3; TRBD1 matches at 10 bases. V trimming: 2 bases; J trimming: 0 bases; junction bases outside the gene matches: 16. CDR3 length: 20 residues. Germline values: CDR1 DFQATT, CDR2 SNEGSKA (reference sequence). The CDR3 DNA follows: TGCAGTGCTAGAAAAGAACCGGGACAGGGGATCTCTCTCTCTGGAAACACCATATATTTT. Its protein is CSARKEPGQGISLSGNTIYF.

This clonotype was seen repeatedly, ten times or more. This chain links TRBV6-1 with TRBJ2-7, with 13 bases aligning to TRBD2. CDR1 is MNHNS and CDR2 is SASEGT in the germline V gene. V shed 4 bases, J shed 7 bases, and the junction held 4 bases outside the gene matches. The CDR3 extends over 14 amino acids. The CDR3 is CASSGLAGGNEQYF. CDR3 in DNA: TGTGCCAGCAGTGGACTAGCGGGAGGCAATGAGCAGTACTTC.

V and J are TRBV7-9 and TRBJ2-7; maybe TRBD1 (6 bases). This CDR3 is 13 amino acids long. Per the germline V gene, CDR1 is SEHNR and CDR2 is FQNEAQ (reference sequence). V gave up 5 bases and J gave up 5 bases, with 13 bases separating them. The CDR3: CASSTPQGDEQYF. The CDR3 DNA reads as TGTGCCAGCAGCACACCACAGGGAGACGAGCAGTACTTC.

This clonotype has more than one count but fewer than ten. The chain links TRBV6-1 to TRBJ1-2; 8 bases are shared with TRBD1. The CDR3 has 16 amino acids. The J segment lost 3 bases and the V segment lost 4 bases, leaving 10 bases of the junction unmatched. Germline CDR1 MNHNS, CDR2 SASEGT. CDR3 protein: CASSGPRTGQDYGYTF. The CDR3 DNA is TGTGCCAGCAGTGGTCCTCGGACAGGGCAGGACTATGGCTACACCTTC.

V and J are TRBV6-1 and TRBJ1-1; no clear D gene. V lost 1 base and J lost 5, with 8 bases in between. The CDR3 loop spans 13 amino acids. CDR1 is MNHNS, CDR2 SASEGT, per germline. CDR3 loop: CASSEVVGTEAFF. CDR3 nucleotides: TGTGCCAGCAGTGAAGTTGTAGGGACTGAAGCTTTCTTT.

V gene TRBV6-1 combines with J gene TRBJ1-3; D is uncertain. CDR1 and CDR2 from the germline V gene are MNHNS and SASEGT. The CDR3 has 16 residues. Trimming shortened V by 1 base and J by 0 bases, and 10 bases separated the two germline ends. The DNA for the CDR3 is TGTGCCAGCAGTGAAGTTCTGACCTACTCTGGAAACACCATATATTTT. This gives the protein CASSEVLTYSGNTIYF.

This clonotype has at least ten counts. The chain combines TRBV5-5 with TRBJ2-1; 9 positions match TRBD2. The CDR3 contains 18 residues. Germline V gives CDR1 SGHKS, CDR2 YYEKEE (reference sequence). Germline trimming cut 0 bases from V and 5 bases from J; bases unmatched to any gene: 12. The DNA for the CDR3 is TGTGCCAGCAGCTTGGGGACTAGCGTTTGGGCCCAAGACAATGAGCAGTTCTTC. It specifies CASSLGTSVWAQDNEQFF.

This rearrangement joins TRBV4-1 to TRBJ2-1; possible D gene TRBD1, 5 bases. The V and J ends lost 3 bases and 0 bases respectively, with 12 bases between them. This CDR3 has 16 amino acids. Germline V gene sequence: CDR1 MGHRA, CDR2 YSYEKL. This chain's CDR3 is CASSQRQPSSYNEQFF. Written as DNA, the CDR3 is TGCGCCAGCAGCCAGAGACAGCCGAGCTCCTACAATGAGCAGTTCTTC.

This chain links TRBV20-1 with TRBJ2-5; 10 nucleotides line up with TRBD2. Germline V gene lookup returns CDR1 DFQATT and CDR2 SNEGSKA (reference sequence). The CDR3 totals 14 residues. V shed 6 bases and J 3 bases; nucleotides not matched to a gene: 7. DNA of the CDR3: TGCAGTGCCAACGGACTAGCGGATGAAGAGACCCAGTACTTC. Translated: CSANGLADEETQYF.

The CDR3 region has the DNA TGCAGCGTTGCCGCCCGAACTCTAGCCTTGGGGGTCTACGAGCAGTACTTC. Its protein product is CSVAARTLALGVYEQYF. The chain has TRBV29-1 and TRBJ2-7; the D call may be TRBD1 or TRBD2 (5 bases each). Germline values: CDR1 SQVTM, CDR2 ANQGSEA. Trimming removed 4 bases at V and 3 bases at J, with 25 bases between. The CDR3 covers 17 residues.

At least ten counts were recorded for this clonotype. The rearrangement joins TRBV30 to TRBJ1-6; 7 nucleotides match TRBD1. The CDR3 consists of 11 residues. The germline V gene has CDR1 GTSNPN and CDR2 SVGIG (reference sequence). With 5 bases clipped from V and 10 bases from J, the junction kept 2 bases outside the gene matches. The CDR3 coding sequence is TGTGCCTGGGACAGGGAATCACCCCTCCACTTT. Translation gives CAWDRESPLHF.

The chain combines TRBV11-2 with TRBJ2-7; D is possibly TRBD1 or TRBD2 (5 bases each). Looked up from germline, CDR1 is SGHAT and CDR2 is FQNNGV. The V gene lost 3 bases and the J gene lost 3 bases, with 12 bases spanning the gap. CDR3 size: 14 residues. This chain's CDR3 is CASSFPRGGYEQYF. The CDR3 bases are TGTGCCAGCAGCTTCCCTCGGGGCGGCTACGAGCAGTACTTC.

This clonotype was seen a handful of times. V is TRBV19 and J is TRBJ2-5, with D perhaps matching TRBD2 (6 bases). Trimming removed 3 bases at V and 1 base at J, with 12 bases between. The CDR3 contains 15 residues. Germline assignment: CDR1 LNHDA and CDR2 SQIVND (reference sequence). The CDR3 DNA is TGTGCCAGTAGTATTGGAGGGTTTGGCCAAGAGACCCAGTACTTC. It codes for CASSIGGFGQETQYF.

This clonotype was counted a few times. V usage is TRBV20-1 and J usage is TRBJ2-3, with TRBD2 identical over 8 bases. This CDR3 is built from 15 residues. V lost 3 bases and J lost 1; bases outside the gene matches: 6. Germline-derived CDR1 and CDR2 are DFQATT and SNEGSKA (reference sequence). The CDR3 sequence is CSASGTSGRTDTQYF. For the CDR3, the DNA is TGCAGTGCTAGTGGCACTAGCGGTCGCACAGATACGCAGTATTTT.

Here the CDR3 reads CASSIRGGGANVLTF. The CDR3 nucleotides read TGTGCCAGCAGTATAAGGGGAGGTGGGGCCAACGTCCTGACTTTC. This chain connects TRBV28 to TRBJ2-6, with D possibly TRBD2 on 6 matching bases. Trimming left V 5 bases short and J 3 bases short, with 11 bases between. Germline CDR1 reads MDHEN; CDR2 reads SYDVKM. The CDR3 has 15 amino acids.

This clonotype has only a few counts. J is TRBJ2-5 and V is TRBV12-3 or TRBV12-4; TRBD1 matches at 7 bases. The CDR3 has 12 amino acids. The V gene end was trimmed by 6 bases and the J gene end by 7 bases; junction bases not matched to a gene: 5. The chain's CDR3 is CASSTTGVTQYF. DNA of the CDR3: TGTGCCAGCAGCACAACAGGGGTGACCCAGTACTTC.